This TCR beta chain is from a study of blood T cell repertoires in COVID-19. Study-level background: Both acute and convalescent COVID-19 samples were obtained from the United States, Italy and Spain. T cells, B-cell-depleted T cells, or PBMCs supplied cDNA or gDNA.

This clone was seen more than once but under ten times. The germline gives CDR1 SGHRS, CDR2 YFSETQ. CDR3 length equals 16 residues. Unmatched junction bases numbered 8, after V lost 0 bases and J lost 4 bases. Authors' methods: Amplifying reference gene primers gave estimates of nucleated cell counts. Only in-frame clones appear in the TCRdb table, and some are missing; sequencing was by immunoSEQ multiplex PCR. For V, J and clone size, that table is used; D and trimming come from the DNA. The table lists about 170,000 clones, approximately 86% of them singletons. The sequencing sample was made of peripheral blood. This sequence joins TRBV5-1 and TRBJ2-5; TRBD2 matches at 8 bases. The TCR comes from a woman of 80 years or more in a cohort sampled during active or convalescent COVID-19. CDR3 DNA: TGCGCCAGCAGCTTGGCCCGCACTAGCGGAGGAGAGACCCAGTACTTC. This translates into CASSLARTSGGETQYF.